These 32 T cell receptor beta chains were all obtained from the same sample, sequenced in a study of blood T cells in healthy people across ages. A J-beta primer mix and a sample-barcoded 5' primer were used in a second PCR of about 7 to 11 cycles. One entry per CDR3 protein results from TCRdb running MiXCR on the 5' RACE reads. Among 450,000 to 650,000 distinct CDR3 sequences, 24% were seen once, and the ten largest hold around 10%. The sample was also reused in another study, on T cells of mothers and their children.

Specimen: blood. These TCRs come from a boy between 10 and 17 years old in good health.

The chain links TRBV4-3 to TRBJ2-2; 7 bases align to TRBD1. J was trimmed by 5 bases and V by 4 bases; bases with no gene match: 10. This CDR3 is built from 16 residues. Germline lookup yields CDR1 LGHNA and CDR2 YSLEER. This chain's CDR3 is CASSPRRDRLTGELFF. CDR3 in DNA: TGCGCCAGCAGCCCCCGCCGGGACAGACTAACCGGGGAGCTGTTTTTT.

This clonotype was counted once. The chain employs TRBV7-2 and TRBJ2-7; D may be TRBD2 (6 bases). The V end lost 7 bases, the J end lost 2 bases, and 12 bases lay between the germline ends. Germline V gene sequence: CDR1 SGHTA, CDR2 FQGNSA. The CDR3 has 13 residues. CDR3 sequence reads: CASTFGGTYEQYF. The CDR3 DNA sequence: TGTGCCAGCACCTTTGGGGGGACCTACGAGCAGTACTTC.

This chain connects TRBV28 to TRBJ1-1, with a possible D match to TRBD1 (6 bases). V dropped 5 bases and J dropped 2 bases, with 18 bases sitting between them. Germline CDR1 reads MDHEN; CDR2 reads SYDVKM. The CDR3 is 16 amino acids. CDR3 amino acids: CASSRRHRAINTEAFF. In DNA form, the CDR3 reads TGTGCCAGCAGTAGAAGACACAGGGCCATAAACACTGAAGCTTTCTTT. The full variable domain, rest sourced from reference TRBV28 and TRBJ1-1, is DVKVTQSSRYLVKRTGEKVFLECVQDMDHENMFWYRQDPGLGLRLIYFSYDVKMKEKGDIPEGYSVSREKKERFSLILESASTNQTSMYLCASSRRHRAINTEAFFGQGTRLTVV.

This clonotype was counted at least ten times. The chain links TRBV9 to TRBJ2-1; D unresolved. CDR3 length: 15 amino acids. Germline loops: CDR1 SGDLS, CDR2 YYNGEE. The V and J ends lost 2 bases and 0 bases respectively, with 9 bases between them. CDR3 region: CASSVSWSSYNEQFF. The CDR3 coding sequence is TGTGCCAGCAGCGTTAGCTGGAGCTCCTACAATGAGCAGTTCTTC.

The CDR3: CSASLTAPRQETQYF. CDR3 in DNA: TGCAGTGCTAGTTTAACTGCCCCCCGCCAAGAGACCCAGTACTTC. The V call is TRBV20-1, the J call TRBJ2-5; D uncertain. The CDR3 is made up of 15 amino acids. Trimming left V 3 bases short and J 1 base short, with 15 bases between. The V gene's germline CDR1 is DFQATT and CDR2 SNEGSKA (reference sequence).

This clonotype was found a few times. This rearrangement joins TRBV5-6 to TRBJ2-5; D perhaps matches TRBD2 (6 bases). V was pared by 1 base and J by 13 bases, with 17 bases between. Germline values: CDR1 SGHDT, CDR2 YYEEEE. The CDR3 extends over 13 amino acids. The CDR3 nucleotides read TGTGCCAGCAGCTTGCGGAGACAGCCGGGACTGTACTTC. This translates into CASSLRRQPGLYF.

This clonotype was recorded a few times. This chain connects TRBV6-5 to TRBJ2-5; weak D call: TRBD2 (6 bases). The DNA end is a closer match to TRBJ2-7, so the J assignment may be wrong. The CDR3 spans 18 residues. Germline assignment: CDR1 MNHEY and CDR2 SVGAGI. The CDR3 reads CASSYQPLGLAGGNEQYF. The CDR3 DNA is TGTGCCAGCAGTTATCAGCCGTTAGGTCTGGCCGGGGGAAACGAGCAGTACTTC.

This clonotype was observed at least ten times. The chain couples TRBV6-6 to TRBJ2-7, with TRBD1 as a possible D gene (6 bases). Germline V gives CDR1 MNHNY, CDR2 SVGAGI (reference sequence). Trimming took 0 bases from V and 5 from J, leaving 14 bases between them. The CDR3 sequence is 15 residues long. The CDR3 sequence is CASSYSSSGAHEQYF. The CDR3 DNA is TGTGCCAGCAGTTACTCATCCTCAGGGGCCCACGAGCAGTACTTC.

In this sample, this clonotype turned up a few times. V usage is TRBV4-3 and J usage is TRBJ1-6, with D hard to call. This CDR3 is 16 amino acids long. Germline V CDR1 and CDR2: LGHNA, YSLEER. Trimming shortened V by 0 bases and J by 2 bases, and 8 bases separated the two germline ends. The CDR3 protein is CASSQDASTYNSPLHF. CDR3 bases: TGCGCCAGCAGCCAAGATGCCTCAACCTATAATTCACCCCTCCACTTT.

This chain connects TRBV20-1 to TRBJ1-6, with TRBD1 matching 7 bases. Germline V CDR1 and CDR2: DFQATT, SNEGSKA (reference sequence). The CDR3 has 13 amino acids. The junction had 7 bases not matched to a gene; V was cut back by 5 bases and J by 9 bases. This chain's CDR3 is CSAPRDSFSPLHF. In nucleotides, the CDR3 is TGCAGTGCTCCCCGGGACAGTTTTTCACCCCTCCACTTT.

In DNA, the CDR3 is TGTGCCAGCAGTTTCGGTCGGGATACGCAGTATTTT. It is translated as CASSFGRDTQYF. V and J are TRBV12-3 or TRBV12-4 and TRBJ2-3; D gene ambiguous. There are 12 residues in the CDR3. Trimming took off 3 bases at V and 6 bases at J, with 7 bases between the two ends.

The rearrangement uses TRBV20-1 and TRBJ2-3; D assignment may be TRBD1 or TRBD2 (5 bases each). Germline CDR1 DFQATT, CDR2 SNEGSKA (reference sequence). CDR3 length: 14 amino acids. Trimming shortened V by 3 bases and J by 5 bases, and 15 bases separated the two germline ends. The CDR3 DNA reads as TGCAGTGCTAGTGACCCCTTGAGGGGAGATACGCAGTATTTT. Amino acid sequence: CSASDPLRGDTQYF.

This chain joins TRBV2 and TRBJ2-5, with TRBD1 matching over 9 bases. Germline V gene lookup returns CDR1 SNHLY and CDR2 FYNNEI. This CDR3 is 14 amino acids long. V lost 3 bases, J lost 5 bases, and 4 bases stayed unmatched. The CDR3 nucleotides read TGTGCCAGCAGTGACTACAGGGGGCTGGAGACCCAGTACTTC. This sequence encodes CASSDYRGLETQYF.

The chain links TRBV5-1 to TRBJ1-4; a weak D match, TRBD1 (6 bases). CDR1 and CDR2 from the germline V gene are SGHRS and YFSETQ. The CDR3 length is 14 residues. The V end was cut by 3 bases, the J end by 3 bases, with 9 bases between. The CDR3 nucleotides are TGCGCCAGCAGCTGGGGGGCACCTAATGAAAAACTGTTTTTT. Translation: CASSWGAPNEKLFF.

Comment on this clonotype: One junction end disagrees with the germline gene, perhaps due to a read error. The J gene is TRBJ1-4, the V gene TRBV7-9, with unresolved D. Per germline, CDR1 SEHNR and CDR2 FQNEAQ (reference sequence). This CDR3 is built from 15 residues. CDR3 sequence reads: CVSSLVPRANEKLFF. As DNA, the CDR3 is TGTGTCAGCAGCCTAGTCCCGAGGGCTAATGAAAAACTGTTTTTT.

This clonotype was counted between two and nine times. The chain recombines TRBV9 with TRBJ2-3; tentative D call: TRBD2 (6 bases). This CDR3 spans 14 amino acids. Deletions cut 0 bases from V and 6 bases from J, with 11 bases between. CDR1 is SGDLS, CDR2 YYNGEE, per germline. In nucleotides, the CDR3 is TGTGCCAGCAGCGTAGATGGCGGGGCCGATACGCAGTATTTT. This codes for CASSVDGGADTQYF.

The V gene is TRBV2, the J gene TRBJ2-2; 9 nucleotides align to TRBD2. From germline, CDR1 is SNHLY and CDR2 FYNNEI. V lost 6 bases to trimming and J lost 3 bases; unmatched junction nucleotides: 5. The CDR3 has 15 residues. The CDR3 spells CASRVSSGDTGELFF. The DNA for the CDR3 is TGTGCCAGCAGAGTCTCTAGCGGGGACACCGGGGAGCTGTTTTTT.

The chain is built from TRBV7-9 and TRBJ2-1, with TRBD2 matching over 9 bases. V gave up 8 bases and J gave up 0 bases; unmatched junction bases: 2. In germline, CDR1 is SEHNR, CDR2 FQNEAQ (reference sequence). This CDR3 comprises 14 residues. CDR3 DNA sequence: TGTGCCAGCGGGACTAGCAGCTCCTACAATGAGCAGTTCTTC. It yields the protein CASGTSSSYNEQFF.

This clonotype was seen a handful of times. The chain employs TRBV6-2 or TRBV6-3 and TRBJ2-1; maybe TRBD2 (6 bases). CDR1 and CDR2 from the germline V gene are MNHEY and SVGEGT. The CDR3 has 16 amino acids. Trimming pared 5 bases from V and 0 bases from J, leaving 14 bases between. The CDR3 nucleotides are TGTGCCAGCAGTCCGCGGGTAGCGGCCTCCTACAATGAGCAGTTCTTC. Amino acid sequence: CASSPRVAASYNEQFF.

V gene TRBV4-1 combines with J gene TRBJ2-1; 9 nucleotides align to TRBD2. The germline V gene has CDR1 MGHRA and CDR2 YSYEKL. This CDR3 spans 16 amino acids. V was pared by 3 bases and J by 0 bases, with 3 bases of the junction left unmatched. The CDR3 DNA reads TGCGCCAGCAGCCATACTAGCGGGTCCTCCTACAATGAGCAGTTCTTC. This sequence encodes CASSHTSGSSYNEQFF.

V and J are TRBV3-1 and TRBJ2-2; perhaps TRBD2 as D (5 bases). Germline CDR1 reads LGHDT; CDR2 reads YNNKEL (reference sequence). The CDR3 is made up of 16 amino acids. Trimming removed 0 bases at V and 0 bases at J, with 8 bases between. CDR3 sequence (DNA): TGTGCCAGCAGCCAAGAACCCGGGACGAACACCGGGGAGCTGTTTTTT. It encodes CASSQEPGTNTGELFF. The full variable domain, its missing parts supplied by reference TRBV3-1 and TRBJ2-2, is DTAVSQTPKYLVTQMGNDKSIKCEQNLGHDTMYWYKQDSKKFLKIMFSYNNKELIINETVPNRFSPKSPDKAHLNLHINSLELGDSAVYFCASSQEPGTNTGELFFGEGSRLTVL.

The chain uses TRBV20-1 and TRBJ2-7, with D hard to call. CDR3 length equals 16 residues. Germline-derived CDR1 and CDR2 are DFQATT and SNEGSKA (reference sequence). Trimming left V 0 bases short and J 0 bases short, with 15 bases between. In nucleotides, the CDR3 is TGCAGTGCTAGAGAACCCCCCCACTCTCTCTCCTACGAGCAGTACTTC. Protein: CSAREPPHSLSYEQYF.

V is TRBV6-5 and J is TRBJ1-2; D unclear. Trimming took 2 bases from V and 5 from J, leaving 12 bases between them. Germline V gene data show CDR1 as MNHEY and CDR2 as SVGAGI. The CDR3 has 14 amino acids. The CDR3 is CASSYGVESYGYTF. In nucleotides, the CDR3 is TGTGCCAGCAGTTACGGGGTGGAATCTTATGGCTACACCTTC.

J is TRBJ1-2 and V is TRBV7-9; D possibly corresponds to TRBD1 (5 bases). V shed 5 bases and J shed 7 bases, with 11 bases lying between them. CDR3 length: 12 residues. Per germline, CDR1 SEHNR and CDR2 FQNEAQ (reference sequence). The CDR3 spells CASSPQGFGYTF. In DNA form, the CDR3 reads TGTGCCAGCAGCCCCCAGGGATTTGGCTACACCTTC. The complete variable domain, with remaining parts taken from reference TRBV7-9 and TRBJ1-2, reads DTGVSQNPRHKITKRGQNVTFRCDPISEHNRLYWYRQTLGQGPEFLTYFQNEAQLEKSRLLSDRFSAERPKGSFSTLEIQRTEQGDSAMYLCASSPQGFGYTFGSGTRLTVV.

This clonotype was observed a few times. No DNA is shown, since the ends of the CDR3 on it are uncertain; the CDR3 is the one TCRdb lists. The chain joins TRBV6-5 to TRBJ1-2. Germline CDR1 reads MNHEY; CDR2 reads SVGAGI. The CDR3 is 12 residues long, ends included. CDR3 in amino acids: CASSSSTGGYTF.

The rearrangement uses TRBV11-1 and TRBJ1-4; tentatively, D is TRBD1 (5 bases). The germline CDR1 and CDR2 sequences are SGHAT and FQDESV (reference sequence). V was cut by 9 bases and J by 0 bases, with 14 bases left in between. This CDR3 is 15 amino acids long. For the CDR3, the DNA is TGTGCCAGACCGGGACCGACCACAACTAATGAAAAACTGTTTTTT. Protein: CARPGPTTTNEKLFF.

The gene calls are TRBV7-9 and TRBJ2-2, with 10 bases that match TRBD1. The V gene's germline CDR1 is SEHNR and CDR2 FQNEAQ (reference sequence). The CDR3 has 16 amino acids. The V segment lost 4 bases and the J segment 5 bases; nucleotides outside the gene matches: 7. CDR3 in amino acids: CASSSRDRGETGELFF. Here the CDR3 DNA reads TGTGCCAGCAGCTCCCGGGACAGGGGAGAGACCGGGGAGCTGTTTTTT.

This clonotype was picked up many times. This sequence joins TRBV28 and TRBJ2-7; D is perhaps TRBD1 or TRBD2 (5 bases each). CDR1 MDHEN and CDR2 SYDVKM come from the germline V gene. The CDR3 sequence is 14 residues long. V lost 5 bases, J lost 6 bases, and 17 bases lay in between. Written as DNA, the CDR3 is TGTGCCAGCAGTCGGGGACGGAGAGTAAGCGAGCAGTACTTC. It is translated as CASSRGRRVSEQYF. The full variable domain, completed using reference TRBV28 and TRBJ2-7, is DVKVTQSSRYLVKRTGEKVFLECVQDMDHENMFWYRQDPGLGLRLIYFSYDVKMKEKGDIPEGYSVSREKKERFSLILESASTNQTSMYLCASSRGRRVSEQYFGPGTRLTVT.

V gene TRBV3-1 combines with J gene TRBJ2-5; 7 bases agree with TRBD1. The J call is doubtful: the DNA matches TRBJ2-7 better. Germline V gives CDR1 LGHDT, CDR2 YNNKEL (reference sequence). This CDR3 comprises 16 residues. CDR3 in amino acids: CASSQAIRTGSYEQYF. In DNA, the CDR3 is TGTGCCAGCAGCCAAGCAATCAGGACAGGCTCCTACGAGCAGTACTTC.

This clonotype has just a few counts. The V gene is TRBV28, the J gene TRBJ2-1; D remains unclear. Deletions cut 5 bases from V and 6 bases from J, with 14 bases between. The CDR3 is 14 amino acids. The germline V gene has CDR1 MDHEN and CDR2 SYDVKM. The CDR3 spells CASSAPDGSNEQFF. In DNA, the CDR3 is TGTGCCAGCAGTGCCCCGGACGGAAGCAATGAGCAGTTCTTC.

This clonotype was recorded a few times. The V and J genes are TRBV10-3 and TRBJ2-5; D might be TRBD2 (5 bases). V lost 4 bases, J lost 5 bases, and 17 bases lay in between. The CDR3 covers 15 residues. Germline V gene sequence: CDR1 ENHRY, CDR2 SYGVKD. CDR3 DNA sequence: TGTGCCATCAGTGGGGGAACTAGGCTGGGGGAGACCCAGTACTTC. Its translation: CAISGGTRLGETQYF.

This clonotype was observed a few times. Given the absence of the conserved phenylalanine or tryptophan at the CDR3 end, a read error is likely. The chain links TRBV4-2 to TRBJ2-4; weak D call: TRBD1 (7 bases). CDR1 and CDR2 from the germline V gene are LGHNA and YNFKEQ. The CDR3 runs to 17 residues. As DNA, the CDR3 is TGTGCCAGTAGCCAAGGACTAAACAGGGGAGCCAAAAACATTCAGTACCTC. Its protein is CASSQGLNRGAKNIQYL.